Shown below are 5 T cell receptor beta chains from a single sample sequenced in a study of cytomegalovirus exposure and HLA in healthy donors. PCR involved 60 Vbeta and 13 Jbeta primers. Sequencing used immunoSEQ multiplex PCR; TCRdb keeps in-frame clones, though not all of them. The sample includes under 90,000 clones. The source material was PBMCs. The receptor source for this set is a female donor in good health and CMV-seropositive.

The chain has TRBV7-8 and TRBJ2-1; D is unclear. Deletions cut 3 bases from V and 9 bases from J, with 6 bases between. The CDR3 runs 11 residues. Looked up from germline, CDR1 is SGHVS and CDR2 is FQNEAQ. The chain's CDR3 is CASSFSGEQFF. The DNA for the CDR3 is TGTGCCAGCAGCTTCAGTGGTGAGCAGTTCTTC.

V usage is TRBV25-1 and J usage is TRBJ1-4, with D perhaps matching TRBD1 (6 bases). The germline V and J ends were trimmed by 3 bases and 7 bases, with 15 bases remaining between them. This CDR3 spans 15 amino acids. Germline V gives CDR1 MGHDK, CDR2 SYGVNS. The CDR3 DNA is TGTGCCAGCAGTGAGGGGGGGCGGCTAGGTGAAAAACTGTTTTTT. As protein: CASSEGGRLGEKLFF.

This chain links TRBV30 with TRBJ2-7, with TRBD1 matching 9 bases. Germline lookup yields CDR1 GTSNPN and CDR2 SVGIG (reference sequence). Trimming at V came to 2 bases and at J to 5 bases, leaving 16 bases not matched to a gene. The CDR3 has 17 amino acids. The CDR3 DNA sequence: TGTGCCTGGAGTCGGTGGGACGGGACAGGGAAGTTTCACGAGCAGTACTTC. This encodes CAWSRWDGTGKFHEQYF.

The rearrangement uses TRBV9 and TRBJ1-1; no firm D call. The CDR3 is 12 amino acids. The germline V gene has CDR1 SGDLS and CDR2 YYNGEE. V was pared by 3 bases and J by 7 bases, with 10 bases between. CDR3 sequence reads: CASSAWAGEAFF. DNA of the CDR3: TGTGCCAGCAGCGCATGGGCGGGTGAAGCTTTCTTT.

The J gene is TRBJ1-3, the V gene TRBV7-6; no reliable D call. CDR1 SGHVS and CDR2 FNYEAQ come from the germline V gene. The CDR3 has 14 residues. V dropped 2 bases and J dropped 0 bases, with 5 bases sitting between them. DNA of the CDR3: TGTGCCAGCAGCTTACACGGCTCTGGAAACACCATATATTTT. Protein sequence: CASSLHGSGNTIYF.